This T cell receptor (beta chain) was obtained from a study of glioma-infiltrating T cells after dendritic cell vaccination. The trim removed 9 bases at V and 5 bases at J, leaving 21 bases unmatched. Germline CDR1 and CDR2: SGHRS and YFSETQ. The CDR3 length is 17 residues. Stated time point: after dendritic cell vaccination, including at tumor progression/relapse. This table comes from immunoSEQ multiplex PCR, and its TCRdb copy is limited to in-frame clones, with some not included. The data hold 98,000 or so clones, with approximately 80% observed a single time. The sample consisted of blood, taken after dendritic cell vaccination. The receptor was derived from a human donor with glioblastoma. The chain carries TRBV5-1 and TRBJ2-7; 9 bases line up with TRBD1. In nucleotides, the CDR3 is TGCGCCACCGAGGGGATATGGGAGACAGGGGGTTTCCACGAGCAGTACTTC. Protein product: CATEGIWETGGFHEQYF.